These 29 T cell receptor beta chains originate from one sample sequenced in a study of T cells in Graves' hyperthyroidism and ophthalmopathy (dated by TCRdb to between 2018 and 2020). Preparation of the library involved multiplex PCR. Sequencing took place on an Illumina HiSeq 2000. The TCR beta CDR3 regions were amplified from the RNA transcripts. The first round of RT-PCR for the TCR CDR3 was performed with the HTBI primer set and the Qiagen OneStep RT-PCR kit. The public sequencing data were trimmed at Q25 with fastp and processed into clonotypes with MiXCR by TCRdb, which kept only in-frame beta chains. Entries that share a CDR3 protein sequence are merged under the most common genes and DNA. This sample comprises about 740,000 distinct CDR3 sequences, around 15% of them detected only once. The top ten clones comprise 10% of the sample. Sequencing was done on a sample of blood. Every receptor here comes from a woman between 18 and 29 years old with Graves' hyperthyroidism.

This clonotype was recorded at least ten times. CDR3 in amino acids: CASSSAGQGSSYEQYF. CDR3 DNA: TGTGCCAGCAGCTCCGCAGGACAGGGAAGCTCCTACGAGCAGTACTTC. The chain joins TRBV5-5 to TRBJ2-7; 8 nucleotides align to TRBD1. Trimming took 3 bases from V and 0 from J; bases not matched to a gene: 8. The CDR3 has 16 residues. Looked up from germline, CDR1 is SGHKS and CDR2 is YYEKEE (reference sequence).

The chain carries TRBV19 and TRBJ2-1, with 7 bases aligning to TRBD2. V shed 3 bases and J 2 bases; nucleotides not matched to a gene: 4. Germline loops: CDR1 LNHDA, CDR2 SQIVND (reference sequence). This CDR3 comprises 15 residues. CDR3 sequence: CASSISGGPYNEQFF. The CDR3 DNA is TGTGCCAGTAGTATTTCGGGAGGACCCTACAATGAGCAGTTCTTC.

This clonotype was counted many times. This chain links TRBV7-9 with TRBJ2-2; D might be TRBD1 (6 bases). The CDR3 length is 14 residues. Trimming removed 6 bases at V and 3 bases at J, with 11 bases between. CDR1 is SEHNR, CDR2 FQNEAQ, per germline (reference sequence). CDR3 in amino acids: CASSPRGYTGELFF. The CDR3 DNA reads TGTGCCAGCAGTCCAAGGGGGTACACCGGGGAGCTGTTTTTT.

The J gene is TRBJ2-1, the V gene TRBV24-1, with D uncertain. Deletions cut 1 base from V and 4 bases from J, with 10 bases between. Germline assignment: CDR1 KGHDR and CDR2 SFDVKD. The CDR3 consists of 15 residues. The CDR3 nucleotides are TGTGCCACCAGTGATTTTTACGACCCATACAATGAGCAGTTCTTC. This encodes CATSDFYDPYNEQFF.

The chain carries TRBV19 and TRBJ2-5, with TRBD1 matching 10 bases. V lost 6 bases, J lost 3 bases, and 4 bases stayed unmatched. The CDR3 is 14 residues long. Germline V lookup: CDR1 LNHDA, CDR2 SQIVND (reference sequence). The CDR3 here is CASSRDRGEETQYF. CDR3 bases: TGTGCCAGTAGCCGGGACAGGGGAGAAGAGACCCAGTACTTC.

This clonotype was counted a few times. The chain joins TRBV20-1 to TRBJ2-1, with D maybe TRBD2 (5 bases). CDR3 size: 15 residues. CDR1 is DFQATT, CDR2 SNEGSKA, per germline (reference sequence). V was cut by 3 bases and J by 0 bases, with 12 bases left in between. CDR3 protein: CSASNAGGSYNEQFF. The CDR3 region has the DNA TGCAGTGCTAGTAACGCCGGAGGCTCCTACAATGAGCAGTTCTTC.

This clonotype has ten or more counts. At one end the junction does not follow the germline gene, possibly because of a read error. The CDR3 protein is CAWSTKAGGYDTEAFF. Written as DNA, the CDR3 is TGTGCCTGGAGTACCAAGGCAGGGGGGTACGACACCGAAGCTTTCTTT. The chain employs TRBV30 and TRBJ1-1; 7 positions agree with TRBD1. The CDR3 spans 16 residues. The germline V gene has CDR1 GTSNPN and CDR2 SVGIG (reference sequence).

This clonotype was seen at least ten times. The chain joins TRBV28 to TRBJ2-2; D might be TRBD2 (6 bases). CDR3 length: 17 amino acids. The V gene's germline CDR1 is MDHEN and CDR2 SYDVKM. V was cut by 6 bases and J by 0 bases, with 17 bases left in between. DNA of the CDR3: TGTGCCAGCAGCCGGGACTCCTTAAGGGCGAACACCGGGGAGCTGTTTTTT. It translates to CASSRDSLRANTGELFF.

To note about this clonotype: Compared with germline, one end of the junction differs, possibly owing to a read error. The chain combines TRBV5-1 with TRBJ2-1; 10 positions match TRBD2. Germline CDR1 SGHRS, CDR2 YFSETQ. CDR3 length: 16 residues. The CDR3 DNA reads TGTGCCAGCAGGGATCCTAGCGGGAGCATTCTCAATGAGCAGTTCTTC. Protein: CASRDPSGSILNEQFF.

This sequence joins TRBV4-1 and TRBJ1-2; no firm D call. Germline V gene lookup returns CDR1 MGHRA and CDR2 YSYEKL. The CDR3 consists of 15 residues. Deletions cut 3 bases from V and 6 bases from J, with 17 bases between. CDR3 DNA sequence: TGCGCCAGCAGCCACTACCTACGGAGCGGCGATGGCTACACCTTC. Protein sequence: CASSHYLRSGDGYTF.

This clonotype was counted many times. J is TRBJ2-7 and V is TRBV20-1, with 10 bases matching TRBD2. There are 15 residues in the CDR3. The germline CDR1 and CDR2 sequences are DFQATT and SNEGSKA (reference sequence). Losses at the gene ends were 0 bases for V and 3 bases for J; bases not matched to a gene: 5. The CDR3 spells CSARERTSGYYEQYF. The CDR3 coding sequence is TGCAGTGCTAGAGAACGGACTAGCGGATACTACGAGCAGTACTTC.

This clonotype appeared many times. The chain recombines TRBV11-2 with TRBJ2-2; D is ambiguous. The CDR3 has 17 residues. The V gene's germline CDR1 is SGHAT and CDR2 FQNNGV. Trimming shortened V by 0 bases and J by 0 bases, and 11 bases separated the two germline ends. This CDR3 is CASSLDPTFANTGELFF. CDR3 coding DNA: TGTGCCAGCAGCTTAGATCCGACGTTCGCGAACACCGGGGAGCTGTTTTTT.

The V call is TRBV5-1, the J call TRBJ2-7, with TRBD1 matching 9 bases. V gave up 3 bases and J gave up 2 bases; unmatched junction bases: 9. CDR1 is SGHRS and CDR2 is YFSETQ in the germline V gene. The CDR3 is 16 residues long. DNA of the CDR3: TGCGCCAGCAGCTCTCACAGGGGGCGGGAACCCTACGAGCAGTACTTC. Translating it yields CASSSHRGREPYEQYF.

This clonotype came up a few times. The chain couples TRBV5-5 to TRBJ2-7; possible D gene TRBD2, 5 bases. V lost 1 base and J 0 bases, leaving 11 bases between the germline ends. The CDR3 covers 15 residues. Germline CDR1 reads SGHKS; CDR2 reads YYEKEE (reference sequence). CDR3 DNA: TGTGCCAGCAGCTTGAACGCGGGTGGCTCCTACGAGCAGTACTTC. It encodes CASSLNAGGSYEQYF. Filled out from reference TRBV5-5 and TRBJ2-7, the complete variable domain reads DAGVTQSPTHLIKTRGQQVTLRCSPISGHKSVSWYQQVLGQGPQFIFQYYEKEERGRGNFPDRFSARQFPNYSSELNVNALLLGDSALYLCASSLNAGGSYEQYFGPGTRLTVT.

This clonotype appeared many times. The rearrangement uses TRBV7-8 and TRBJ2-7; 8 nucleotides agree with TRBD2. Per the germline V gene, CDR1 is SGHVS and CDR2 is FQNEAQ. Trimming removed 5 bases from V and 2 bases from J; junction bases left unmatched: 5. The CDR3 length is 14 residues. The CDR3 DNA follows: TGTGCCAGCAGCCCTAGCGGGTCTCCCTACGAGCAGTACTTC. This gives the protein CASSPSGSPYEQYF. Full variable domain (missing parts from reference TRBV7-8 and TRBJ2-7): GAGVSQSPRYKVAKRGQDVALRCDPISGHVSLFWYQQALGQGPEFLTYFQNEAQLDKSGLPSDRFFAERPEGSVSTLKIQRTQQEDSAVYLCASSPSGSPYEQYFGPGTRLTVT.

In this sample, this clonotype turned up many times. V is TRBV6-2 or TRBV6-3 and J is TRBJ2-5; D gene ambiguous. This CDR3 is 12 amino acids long. Trimming took 6 bases from V and 1 from J, leaving 6 bases between them. Germline loops: CDR1 MNHEY, CDR2 SVGEGT. The CDR3 loop is CASSNSQETQYF. In DNA form, the CDR3 reads TGTGCCAGCAGCAACTCCCAAGAGACCCAGTACTTC.

The table lists this clonotype with a few counts. The genes are TRBV4-1 and TRBJ2-7; possible D gene TRBD1, 8 bases. Trimming removed 0 bases at V and 6 bases at J, with 15 bases between. Germline CDR1 reads MGHRA; CDR2 reads YSYEKL. The CDR3 length is 15 residues. As DNA, the CDR3 is TGCGCCAGCAGCCAAGATCCACAGGGGGGGCTCGAGCAGTACTTC. This encodes CASSQDPQGGLEQYF.

Ten or more counts support this clonotype. This chain joins TRBV19 and TRBJ1-1; TRBD1 matches 7 bases. The length of the CDR3 is 14 residues. The germline CDR1 and CDR2 sequences are LNHDA and SQIVND (reference sequence). The trim removed 7 bases at V and 1 base at J, leaving 6 bases unmatched. CDR3 sequence: CASKGTARNTEAFF. The CDR3, as DNA: TGTGCCAGTAAGGGGACAGCAAGGAACACTGAAGCTTTCTTT. The entire variable domain, with the rest obtained from reference TRBV19 and TRBJ1-1, is as follows: DGGITQSPKYLFRKEGQNVTLSCEQNLNHDAMYWYRQDPGQGLRLIYYSQIVNDFQKGDIAEGYSVSREKKESFPLTVTSAQKNPTAFYLCASKGTARNTEAFFGQGTRLTVV.

This clonotype was counted between two and nine times. V gene TRBV9 combines with J gene TRBJ1-5; D is ambiguous. The length of the CDR3 is 14 residues. CDR1 and CDR2 (germline): SGDLS, YYNGEE. V gave up 0 bases and J gave up 9 bases, with 13 bases separating them. This CDR3 reads CASSVDGQAAPQHF. As DNA, the CDR3 is TGTGCCAGCAGCGTAGACGGCCAAGCCGCGCCCCAGCATTTT.

This clonotype was detected only a few times. At one of its ends the junction is not consistent with the germline gene, which may arise from a read error. The genes are TRBV24-1 and TRBJ2-3, with 9 bases that match TRBD1. Germline loops: CDR1 KGHDR, CDR2 SFDVKD. The CDR3 is 16 amino acids. The CDR3 DNA reads as TGTGCCACCAGTGATCCCGGGACAGGGCCCACTAATACGCAGTGTTTT. Protein sequence: CATSDPGTGPTNTQCF.

Of note for this clonotype: A much larger clone lies a single base off, so this may be a read error. Because the CDR3 is missing its conserved closing phenylalanine or tryptophan, this is likely a read error. The V and J genes are TRBV10-3 and TRBJ1-1; weak D call: TRBD1 (5 bases). Germline assignment: CDR1 ENHRY and CDR2 SYGVKD. The CDR3 is 12 residues long. Trimming left V 10 bases short and J 7 bases short, with 16 bases between. The chain's CDR3 is CASSKPDSEAFL. CDR3 nucleotide sequence: TGTGCCAGCAGCAAACCAGACAGTGAAGCTTTCCTT.

At least ten counts were recorded for this clonotype. The chain links TRBV11-2 to TRBJ2-7, with TRBD2 matching over 10 bases. This CDR3 spans 15 amino acids. Germline V gene data show CDR1 as SGHAT and CDR2 as FQNNGV. Trimming removed 5 bases from V and 0 bases from J; junction bases left unmatched: 4. The CDR3 DNA sequence: TGTGCCAGCAGCCGGACTAGCGGAACCTCCTACGAGCAGTACTTC. Protein: CASSRTSGTSYEQYF.

The table lists this clonotype with a few counts. V usage is TRBV12-3 or TRBV12-4 and J usage is TRBJ2-7, with D unclear. CDR3 length equals 14 residues. Trimming stripped 3 bases from V and 2 bases from J, with 11 bases between. In DNA, the CDR3 is TGTGCCAGCAGTTTCTTGGACGGAACCTACGAGCAGTACTTC. It translates to CASSFLDGTYEQYF.

This clonotype was seen many times. The chain is built from TRBV6-2 or TRBV6-3 and TRBJ2-1; 10 nucleotides line up with TRBD2. With 2 bases clipped from V and 7 bases from J, the junction kept 5 bases outside the gene matches. The CDR3 covers 15 residues. The germline V gene encodes CDR1 MNHEY and CDR2 SVGEGT. This chain's CDR3 is CASSYRTSGGNEQFF. The CDR3 DNA is TGTGCCAGCAGTTACCGGACTAGCGGAGGGAATGAGCAGTTCTTC.

CDR3 in amino acids: CSTLHSYNEQFF. CDR3 coding DNA: TGCAGCACTCTACATAGCTACAATGAGCAGTTCTTC. The chain employs TRBV29-1 and TRBJ2-1; D gene uncertain. Trimming shortened V by 8 bases and J by 3 bases, and 11 bases separated the two germline ends. Per germline, CDR1 SQVTM and CDR2 ANQGSEA. The CDR3 is made up of 12 amino acids.

This clonotype was observed at least ten times. The rearrangement uses TRBV18 and TRBJ2-3; the D is unclear. There are 14 residues in the CDR3. With 3 bases removed from V and 4 bases from J, the gap between germline ends came to 11 bases. The germline V gene has CDR1 KGHSH and CDR2 LQKENI. CDR3 region: CASSPLDEADTQYF. For the CDR3, the DNA is TGTGCCAGCTCACCCCTCGATGAGGCAGATACGCAGTATTTT.

This clonotype has more than one count but fewer than ten. V usage is TRBV19 and J usage is TRBJ1-1; D is unresolved. V was shortened by 5 bases and J by 3 bases, with 10 bases between the two germline ends. The CDR3 is made up of 13 amino acids. The V gene's germline CDR1 is LNHDA and CDR2 SQIVND (reference sequence). The chain's CDR3 is CASSSRTDTEAFF. CDR3 nucleotide sequence: TGTGCCAGTAGTTCACGGACGGACACTGAAGCTTTCTTT. The full variable domain, with the rest looked up from reference TRBV19 and TRBJ1-1, is DGGITQSPKYLFRKEGQNVTLSCEQNLNHDAMYWYRQDPGQGLRLIYYSQIVNDFQKGDIAEGYSVSREKKESFPLTVTSAQKNPTAFYLCASSSRTDTEAFFGQGTRLTVV.

This clonotype was found a few times. The gene calls are TRBV3-1 and TRBJ2-1; 8 nucleotides align to TRBD2. J lost 6 bases, V lost 4 bases, and 8 bases had no gene match. From germline, CDR1 is LGHDT and CDR2 YNNKEL (reference sequence). The CDR3 extends over 15 amino acids. The CDR3 DNA reads as TGTGCCAGCAGCCCCGGGGTAGCGGGATTCAATGAGCAGTTCTTC. It codes for CASSPGVAGFNEQFF.

This clonotype appeared many times. The chain is built from TRBV4-3 and TRBJ1-3; D is ambiguous. V lost 0 bases and J 0 bases, leaving 9 bases between the germline ends. Germline V gene sequence: CDR1 LGHNA, CDR2 YSLEER. The CDR3 spans 16 residues. The CDR3 reads CASSQDGRFSGNTIYF. For the CDR3, the DNA is TGCGCCAGCAGCCAAGACGGGAGATTCTCTGGAAACACCATATATTTT.